Sequencing of this T cell receptor (beta chain) was carried out in a study of patients and donors after allogeneic stem cell transplantation. MiXCR, run by TCRdb on the RT-PCR reads, gives a single entry per CDR3 protein. The data show about 200,000 distinct CDR3 sequences, with 41% seen just once and 25% to 35% held by the top ten. After removal of 5 bases from V and 11 bases from J, the junction contained 10 bases not matched to a gene. Germline values: CDR1 SEHNR, CDR2 FQNEAQ (reference sequence). This CDR3 is built from 13 residues. Sample: blood, either unsorted or a sorted T cell fraction (not recorded which). The rearrangement links TRBV7-9 to TRBJ1-2, with 8 bases aligning to TRBD1. The sequence came from a human donor who was either an allogeneic HSCT recipient or a stem cell or donor lymphocyte infusion donor (not recorded which). It is not recorded whose cells these are; they may come from a transplant donor. DNA of the CDR3: TGTGCCAGCAGCCCTGGACAGGGTGGCAGGTACACCTTC. Translated: CASSPGQGGRYTF.